One sample yielded the 16 T cell receptor beta chains listed below, sequenced in a study of T cell responses to AZD1222 COVID-19 vaccine. Produced via immunoSEQ multiplex PCR; TCRdb's table is partial and in-frame only. The table includes 150,000 or so clones, almost 95% detected once. Material: peripheral blood, obtained 28 days after the second AZD1222 dose. The receptor source for this set is an adult who received the AZD1222 COVID-19 vaccine.

This chain links TRBV18 with TRBJ2-3; D could derive from TRBD1 or TRBD2 (6 bases each). Germline CDR1 KGHSH, CDR2 LQKENI. The germline V and J ends were trimmed by 8 bases and 0 bases, with 15 bases remaining between them. CDR3 length: 15 amino acids. CDR3 DNA: TGTGCCAGCGACAGGCGACGGGAGAGCACAGATACGCAGTATTTT. Its translation: CASDRRRESTDTQYF.

The chain recombines TRBV5-6 with TRBJ2-7; D ambiguous. Trimming took off 0 bases at V and 6 bases at J, with 7 bases between the two ends. The V gene's germline CDR1 is SGHDT and CDR2 YYEEEE. The length of the CDR3 is 12 residues. The chain's CDR3 is CASSLVQREQYF. As DNA, the CDR3 is TGTGCCAGCAGCTTGGTTCAGCGCGAGCAGTACTTC.

This clone was detected only once. The CDR3, as DNA: TGTGCCAGCAGTTACTCGACGGTCCGTGGGGGCTACACCTTC. This encodes CASSYSTVRGGYTF. This chain connects TRBV6-2 or TRBV6-3 to TRBJ1-2; no clear D gene. In germline, CDR1 is MNHEY, CDR2 SVGEGT. The CDR3 contains 14 residues. The germline V and J ends were trimmed by 0 bases and 8 bases, with 13 bases remaining between them.

This chain joins TRBV6-2 or TRBV6-3 and TRBJ1-1; D may be TRBD1 (5 bases). The germline V and J ends were trimmed by 5 bases and 6 bases, with 7 bases remaining between them. This CDR3 is built from 11 residues. Germline CDR1 reads MNHEY; CDR2 reads SVGEGT. CDR3 coding DNA: TGTGCCAGCAGTACGGGGGCTGAAGCTTTCTTT. Protein sequence: CASSTGAEAFF.

The CDR3 here is CASSIAASGSTDTQYF. In DNA form, the CDR3 reads TGTGCCAGTAGTATCGCGGCTAGCGGGTCCACAGATACGCAGTATTTT. The rearrangement uses TRBV19 and TRBJ2-3; 8 bases agree with TRBD2. This CDR3 has 16 residues. V dropped 3 bases and J dropped 2; count of bases not matched to a gene: 7. CDR1 and CDR2 from the germline V gene are LNHDA and SQIVND (reference sequence).

This clone was counted once. The chain combines TRBV28 with TRBJ1-5, with D possibly TRBD1 on 5 matching bases. The CDR3 loop spans 15 amino acids. Per germline, CDR1 MDHEN and CDR2 SYDVKM. The V gene lost 3 bases and the J gene lost 7 bases, with 16 bases spanning the gap. This CDR3 is CASSFQGLRAQPQHF. CDR3 DNA sequence: TGTGCCAGCAGTTTCCAGGGACTAAGGGCCCAGCCCCAGCATTTT.

This clone was recorded only once. The rearrangement links TRBV7-9 to TRBJ1-6; no firm D call. V lost 5 bases and J 9 bases, leaving 17 bases between the germline ends. Germline V gene data show CDR1 as SEHNR and CDR2 as FQNEAQ (reference sequence). CDR3 size: 15 residues. The CDR3 DNA reads as TGTGCCAGCAGCCACGACCGAGGCCCAATTTCACCCCTCCACTTT. This encodes CASSHDRGPISPLHF.

The rearrangement joins TRBV6-5 to TRBJ2-7; no clear D gene. The germline V and J ends were trimmed by 4 bases and 4 bases, with 5 bases remaining between them. Germline-derived CDR1 and CDR2 are MNHEY and SVGAGI. The CDR3 is 11 amino acids. The CDR3 bases are TGTGCCAGCAGTTGGGGTTACGAGCAGTACTTC. It translates to CASSWGYEQYF.

The V call is TRBV5-1, the J call TRBJ2-1; a possible D gene is TRBD2 (5 bases). Trimming pared 1 base from V and 5 bases from J, leaving 16 bases between. The CDR3 is made up of 16 amino acids. Germline-derived CDR1 and CDR2 are SGHRS and YFSETQ. The CDR3 spells CASSLFGRGTNNEQFF. As DNA, the CDR3 is TGCGCCAGCAGCTTGTTTGGGAGAGGTACCAACAATGAGCAGTTCTTC.

The V gene is TRBV11-2, the J gene TRBJ1-2; 10 bases align to TRBD1. The CDR3 sequence is 16 residues long. Germline V gene data show CDR1 as SGHAT and CDR2 as FQNNGV. V was pared by 4 bases and J by 5 bases, with 10 bases of the junction left unmatched. CDR3 nucleotide sequence: TGTGCCAGCAGCTCGCCCCGACAGGGGGCTCGTTATGGCTACACCTTC. It translates to CASSSPRQGARYGYTF.

V is TRBV5-4 and J is TRBJ2-1, with 10 bases that match TRBD1. Unmatched junction bases numbered 6, after V lost 4 bases and J lost 8 bases. There are 14 residues in the CDR3. Germline assignment: CDR1 SGHNT and CDR2 YYREEE (reference sequence). The chain's CDR3 is CASSNRDRGHEQFF. DNA for the CDR3: TGTGCCAGCAGCAACCGGGACAGGGGCCATGAGCAGTTCTTC. The entire variable domain, with the rest obtained from reference TRBV5-4 and TRBJ2-1, is as follows: ETGVTQSPTHLIKTRGQQVTLRCSSQSGHNTVSWYQQALGQGPQFIFQYYREEENGRGNFPPRFSGLQFPNYSSELNVNALELDDSALYLCASSNRDRGHEQFFGPGTRLTVL.

Details on this clone: The junction shows a germline mismatch at one end, possibly a read error. This sample includes further DNA sequences coding for the same CDR3. This chain uses TRBV6-5 with TRBJ1-3, with TRBD1 identical over 7 bases. Germline V gives CDR1 MNHEY, CDR2 SVGAGI. This CDR3 is built from 15 residues. The CDR3 DNA is TGCGCCAGCAGTTCCACCACAGGGGTGGGAAACACCATATATTTT. Its translation: CASSSTTGVGNTIYF.

This chain connects TRBV24-1 to TRBJ2-2, with a possible D match to TRBD1 (6 bases). The CDR3 runs 17 residues. Trimming shortened V by 1 base and J by 2 bases, and 13 bases separated the two germline ends. From germline, CDR1 is KGHDR and CDR2 SFDVKD. Here the CDR3 reads CATSDFERDTNTGELFF. In nucleotides, the CDR3 is TGTGCCACCAGTGATTTCGAACGGGACACTAACACCGGGGAGCTGTTTTTT.

The chain uses TRBV11-2 and TRBJ1-1; 10 bases agree with TRBD1. CDR1 is SGHAT and CDR2 is FQNNGV in the germline V gene. V was pared by 5 bases and J by 1 base, with 13 bases of the junction left unmatched. The CDR3 runs to 18 residues. CDR3 amino acids: CASSPTFGTGEGNTEAFF. The CDR3 coding sequence is TGTGCCAGCAGCCCAACTTTCGGGACAGGGGAGGGGAACACTGAAGCTTTCTTT.

The gene calls are TRBV4-2 and TRBJ2-1; 8 positions match TRBD2. Germline CDR1 LGHNA, CDR2 YNFKEQ. With 2 bases clipped from V and 13 bases from J, the junction kept 10 bases outside the gene matches. The CDR3 is made up of 14 amino acids. The CDR3 spells CASSQPGLGGGQFF. CDR3 coding DNA: TGTGCCAGCAGCCAACCGGGACTAGGTGGGGGACAGTTCTTC.

This chain connects TRBV7-9 to TRBJ2-1, with TRBD2 identical over 7 bases. Germline CDR1 is SEHNR and CDR2 is FQNEAQ (reference sequence). This CDR3 has 14 residues. J lost 0 bases, V lost 7 bases, and 3 bases had no gene match. This chain's CDR3 is CASIERGSYNEQFF. The DNA of the CDR3 is TGTGCCAGCATCGAGCGGGGCTCCTACAATGAGCAGTTCTTC. Supplemented by reference TRBV7-9 and TRBJ2-1, the full variable domain reads DTGVSQNPRHKITKRGQNVTFRCDPISEHNRLYWYRQTLGQGPEFLTYFQNEAQLEKSRLLSDRFSAERPKGSFSTLEIQRTEQGDSAMYLCASIERGSYNEQFFGPGTRLTVL.